The present entry profiles one T cell receptor beta chain with its context. The data are from a study of blood T cells in healthy people across ages. For the second PCR, which ran for about 6 to 11 cycles, a sample-barcoded 5' primer and a J-beta primer mix were used. TCRdb recomputed calls from the 5' RACE reads with MiXCR, one row per CDR3 protein. The table records around 990,000 distinct CDR3 sequences, roughly two fifths of them present only once. The CDR3 has 16 residues. CDR1 is SGHKS, CDR2 YYEKEE, per germline (reference sequence). With 0 bases removed from V and 6 bases from J, the gap between germline ends came to 18 bases.

The sample was blood. The sequence derives from a man aged 18 to 29 in good health. The V gene is TRBV5-5, the J gene TRBJ1-2; the D gene is possibly TRBD1 (6 bases). In nucleotides, the CDR3 is TGTGCCAGCAGCTTGGCCCCCCGACCAGGGGTGGATGGCTACACCTTC. Its translation is CASSLAPRPGVDGYTF.